The T cell receptor beta chain described here comes from a study of cytomegalovirus exposure and HLA in healthy donors. Study-level background: Early on, a data release was issued that held approximately 92 million unique TCRs from HLA-typed donors. Findings and caveats of the study: Published work reported that the classifier diagnosed cytomegalovirus status with high specificity and sensitivity. Cytomegalovirus-associated TCR beta chains were listed, numbering over 150.

Both 60 Vbeta primers and 13 Jbeta primers went into the PCR. Repertoires were generated with immunoSEQ multiplex PCR, while TCRdb's copy carries only in-frame clones and drops some. The sample table sets out approximately 50,000 clones. To note about this clone: The antigen remains unidentified.

The CDR3 spans 12 residues. Trimming shortened V by 6 bases and J by 7 bases, and 9 bases separated the two germline ends. CDR1 LNHDA and CDR2 SQIVND come from the germline V gene (reference sequence). The specimen was PBMCs. The chain carries TRBV19 and TRBJ2-2; possible D gene TRBD1, 6 bases. The source is a male donor in good health and CMV-seronegative. The CDR3 DNA sequence: TGTGCCAGTAGCAGGGGTAGCGGGGAGCTGTTTTTT. Translating it yields CASSRGSGELFF.